This T cell receptor (beta chain) was retrieved from a study of cytomegalovirus exposure and HLA in healthy donors. As for the study in general: Researchers found that roughly 77% of over 350 genotyped donors fell within the Caucasian-associated ancestry cluster. Study observations and caveats: Sequence variants that were highly shared formed a cluster that was likely a sequencing artifact. V- and J-gene trimming in TCR beta was tied to a missense DCLRE1C variant by an analysis performed later.

A note on this clone: The antigen remains unidentified.

A multiplex PCR was run with 60 Vbeta primers and 13 Jbeta primers. The method was immunoSEQ multiplex PCR; TCRdb's version includes in-frame clones alone and lacks a portion of them. The sample has about 150,000 clones; 80% to 90% are singletons. Germline V gene sequence: CDR1 MNHNY, CDR2 SVGAGI (reference sequence). The CDR3 has 15 residues. The ends were cut back, 2 bases at V and 2 bases at J, with 10 bases in the middle. The sequence was obtained from a boy younger than 10 in good health and CMV-seronegative. Sequencing input: PBMCs. This chain connects TRBV6-6 to TRBJ1-3; perhaps TRBD1 as D (5 bases). Here the CDR3 reads CASSYAGGTGNTIYF. The CDR3 DNA is TGTGCCAGCAGTTACGCGGGGGGTACTGGAAACACCATATATTTT.